These 2 T cell receptor beta chains were all obtained from the same sample, sequenced in a study of T cells in Graves' hyperthyroidism and ophthalmopathy. There were TCR beta CDR3 regions amplified from RNA transcripts. First-round RT-PCR targeting the TCR CDR3 was performed with the HTBI primer set. TCRdb re-called the multiplex PCR reads with MiXCR, one entry per CDR3 protein. The repertoire holds about 560,000 distinct CDR3 sequences, with 16% as singletons. The sample was blood. The receptor source for this set is a woman younger than 35 with Graves' hyperthyroidism.

This clonotype has a handful of counts. This chain links TRBV30 with TRBJ1-2; unclear D gene. The CDR3 length is 13 residues. The germline CDR1 and CDR2 sequences are GTSNPN and SVGIG (reference sequence). V was cut by 1 base and J by 0 bases, with 6 bases left in between. CDR3 nucleotide sequence: TGTGCCTGGAGTGACAGTTCTAACTATGGCTACACCTTC. Translating gives CAWSDSSNYGYTF.

Only a few counts were recorded for this clonotype. V is TRBV7-9 and J is TRBJ1-3, with D possibly TRBD1 on 5 matching bases. The germline V gene encodes CDR1 SEHNR and CDR2 FQNEAQ (reference sequence). This CDR3 has 15 amino acids. Trimming shortened V by 2 bases and J by 4 bases, and 12 bases separated the two germline ends. CDR3 sequence (DNA): TGTGCCAGCAGCTTATGGGGGGGAGTCGGAAACACCATATATTTT. Residues: CASSLWGGVGNTIYF. The variable domain in full, with the rest retrieved from reference TRBV7-9 and TRBJ1-3, is DTGVSQNPRHKITKRGQNVTFRCDPISEHNRLYWYRQTLGQGPEFLTYFQNEAQLEKSRLLSDRFSAERPKGSFSTLEIQRTEQGDSAMYLCASSLWGGVGNTIYFGEGSWLTVV.